The sequence of this T cell receptor (beta chain) was determined in a study of cytomegalovirus exposure and HLA in healthy donors. For the study at large: A subsequent analysis stated that the 95 to 150 validation repertoires were run on the same platform as the roughly 670 first-cohort repertoires. The study, taken as a whole, reports: It was around 160 TCR beta chains that were listed as cytomegalovirus-associated. Reports described diagnosis of cytomegalovirus status by the classifier as highly specific and sensitive. Most sequenced TCRs were rare (though some public TCRs occurred in many donors).

This CDR3 has 14 residues. Germline trimming cut 3 bases from V and 2 bases from J; bases unmatched to any gene: 4. Per the germline V gene, CDR1 is GTSNPN and CDR2 is SVGIG (reference sequence). A note on this clone: Its antigen remains unknown.

Measured with immunoSEQ multiplex PCR; TCRdb has only the in-frame clones, and not every one. The table lists over 150,000 clones, less than 90% of them singletons. The TCR originated in a woman in her twenties or thirties in good health and CMV-seronegative. The rearrangement joins TRBV30 to TRBJ1-3; 7 bases are a match to TRBD1. Sequencing was performed on PBMCs. The CDR3 loop reads CAWRSQGAGNTIYF. Here the CDR3 DNA reads TGTGCCTGGAGGTCGCAGGGGGCTGGAAACACCATATATTTT.